The T cell receptor (beta chain) under discussion was sequenced for a study of blood T cell repertoires in COVID-19. This CDR3 spans 16 amino acids. The germline V gene encodes CDR1 WSHSY and CDR2 SAAADI. Trimming at V came to 6 bases and at J to 0 bases, leaving 8 bases not matched to a gene. As handled by the study authors: For nucleated cells, counts were estimated from reference gene primer amplification. Libraries were prepared by immunoSEQ multiplex PCR; TCRdb keeps only in-frame clonotypes and omits some of them. V and J calls plus clone size are reproduced from that table; the DNA served to infer D and trimming. The top ten hold 4% to 5.5% of the sample, which has 55,000 to 65,000 clones, 88% seen once.

The sample taken for sequencing was peripheral blood. The V and J genes are TRBV10-2 and TRBJ2-5; the match to TRBD2 covers 9 bases. This clonotype was sampled from a man aged 60 to 69 with acute or convalescent COVID-19. CDR3 in DNA: TGCGCCAGCAGCCCCCGCCTAGCGGGGCACCAAGAGACCCAGTACTTC. This translates into CASSPRLAGHQETQYF.